A selection of T cell receptor beta chains follows, all from one sample in a study of post-analysis software for immune sequencing data. TCRdb ran MiXCR on the PCR reads and lists one entry per CDR3 protein. This sample yields 350,000 to 500,000 distinct CDR3 sequences, of which approximately 37% are seen a single time; around 8% belongs to the top ten. Sequencing was carried out using blood. The receptors here all came from a girl aged 2-10 years with multiple sclerosis. Both conserved end residues are part of each CDR3. The order of the fields is CDR3 DNA, CDR3 protein, V gene, D gene, J gene, clone size. A D gene is named only where the DNA matches it firmly. Not every row has a clone size; where given, it reads once, few, many or a size class.

DNA: TGTGCCAGCAACCCCCCTAGGCCCCCAGGGGCCATCAAAAACATTCAGTACTTC
CDR3: CASNPPRPPGAIKNIQYF
V: TRBV12-3/TRBV12-4
D: NA
J: TRBJ2-4
size: NA

DNA: TGTGCCAGCAGCCCTCGGGGGGACTATGGCCACACCTTC
CDR3: CASSPRGDYGHTF
V: TRBV7-3
D: NA
J: TRBJ1-2
size: NA

DNA: TGTGCCAGCAGTCCGGGCCAGGGGGCGGGTGAGCAGTTCTTC
CDR3: CASSPGQGAGEQFF
V: TRBV27
D: TRBD1
J: TRBJ2-1
size: NA

DNA: TGTGCCAGCAGCCCTTGGACTAGCGGGAGTGGCGGTGAGCAGTTCTTC
CDR3: CASSPWTSGSGGEQFF
V: TRBV7-6
D: TRBD2
J: TRBJ2-1
size: NA

DNA: TGTGCCAGCAGTCCTCGGGACGGGACTGGCTATGGCTACACCTTC
CDR3: CASSPRDGTGYGYTF
V: TRBV2
D: NA
J: TRBJ1-2
size: few

DNA: TGCGCCAGCAGCCAAGGAAGGACTAGCGGGGGCAGGAGCACAGATACGCAGTATTTT
CDR3: CASSQGRTSGGRSTDTQYF
V: TRBV4-1
D: TRBD2
J: TRBJ2-3
size: many

DNA: TGTGCCAGCCGACCCTATGGCAATGAGCAGTTCTTC
CDR3: CASRPYGNEQFF
V: TRBV7-8
D: NA
J: TRBJ2-1
size: NA

DNA: TGCAGCGTCAAAAGGGGGGTGGATACTGAAGCTTTCTTT
CDR3: CSVKRGVDTEAFF
V: TRBV29-1
D: NA
J: TRBJ1-1
size: NA

DNA: TGTGCCAGCAGCCCACCTTATTCCAACTACGAGCAGTACTTC
CDR3: CASSPPYSNYEQYF
V: TRBV6-2/TRBV6-3
D: NA
J: TRBJ2-7
size: NA

DNA: TGCGCCAGCAGCGTCGATTTCGGCGGGGGCGAGCAGTACTTC
CDR3: CASSVDFGGGEQYF
V: TRBV5-1
D: TRBD2
J: TRBJ2-7
size: NA

DNA: TGTGCCAGCAGTGGGGCGAGGGAGGGAGGGACCTACGAGCAGTACTTC
CDR3: CASSGAREGGTYEQYF
V: TRBV25-1
D: TRBD2
J: TRBJ2-7
size: NA

DNA: TGTGCCAGCAGCCAAGATGGGACAGGGCCCTACAATGAGCAGTTCTTC
CDR3: CASSQDGTGPYNEQFF
V: TRBV4-2
D: TRBD1
J: TRBJ2-1
size: NA

DNA: TGTGCCAGCAGCTATGACAGGACAAACTACGAGCAGTACTTC
CDR3: CASSYDRTNYEQYF
V: TRBV7-2
D: NA
J: TRBJ2-7
size: NA

DNA: TGTGCCAGCAGCCTCTTACAGGGGAGGCCGGATAAAGAGACCCAGTACTTC
CDR3: CASSLLQGRPDKETQYF
V: TRBV7-2
D: NA
J: TRBJ2-5
size: few

DNA: TGTGCCAGCCGTCCAGGGCTAGCGGGAGGGGAGGGCCATGAGCAGTTCTTC
CDR3: CASRPGLAGGEGHEQFF
V: TRBV12-3/TRBV12-4
D: TRBD2
J: TRBJ2-1
size: few

DNA: TGCGCCAGCAGCCTAACAAGACAGGGGCGGGTGAACACTGAAGCTTTCTTT
CDR3: CASSLTRQGRVNTEAFF
V: TRBV5-1
D: TRBD1
J: TRBJ1-1
size: few

DNA: TGTGCCAGCACTAACCTCTATGGCTACACCTTC
CDR3: CASTNLYGYTF
V: TRBV12-3/TRBV12-4
D: NA
J: TRBJ1-2
size: NA

DNA: TGTGCCAGCAGTGCGCGACAGGGCGGGAAGAGCAATCAGCCCCAGCATTTT
CDR3: CASSARQGGKSNQPQHF
V: TRBV6-1
D: TRBD1
J: TRBJ1-5
size: NA

DNA: TGCGCCAGCAGCTTCGGGACGTCTGCTTCGAACACTGAAGCTTTCTTT
CDR3: CASSFGTSASNTEAFF
V: TRBV5-1
D: NA
J: TRBJ1-1
size: NA

DNA: TGCAGCGTTGTAGCCAATCAGGGTCGGGGGTACGAGCAGTACTTC
CDR3: CSVVANQGRGYEQYF
V: TRBV29-1
D: NA
J: TRBJ2-7
size: once

DNA: TGTGCCAGCTCACCAACAGGGGCTCAGCCCCAGCATTTT
CDR3: CASSPTGAQPQHF
V: TRBV18
D: TRBD1
J: TRBJ1-5
size: NA

DNA: TGTGCCAGCGGTCTCCGGGACAAAGAGAACACTGAAGCTTTCTTT
CDR3: CASGLRDKENTEAFF
V: TRBV4-2
D: NA
J: TRBJ1-1
size: NA

DNA: TGCAGCGTTGAAAACCGAGATAGCGAATCCTACGAGCAGTACTTC
CDR3: CSVENRDSESYEQYF
V: TRBV29-1
D: NA
J: TRBJ2-7
size: once

DNA: TGCAGTGCTAGCCTGACAGGGGGAGGCTATACTGAAGCTTTCTTT
CDR3: CSASLTGGGYTEAFF
V: TRBV20-1
D: TRBD1
J: TRBJ1-1
size: NA

DNA: TGTGCCAGCAGTTTGAGGGACAGGGTCTCCTACGAGCAGTACTTC
CDR3: CASSLRDRVSYEQYF
V: TRBV28
D: TRBD1
J: TRBJ2-7
size: NA

DNA: TGCGCCAGCAGCCCCACATCCAACACTGAAGCTTTCTTT
CDR3: CASSPTSNTEAFF
V: TRBV4-3
D: NA
J: TRBJ1-1
size: few

DNA: TGTGCCAGCCCAGTGGGGTTGGCTCGGGACACGGGTTTTGCGACCCTCCACTTT
CDR3: CASPVGLARDTGFATLHF
V: TRBV6-4
D: NA
J: TRBJ1-6
size: few

DNA: TGCGCCAGCAGCCAAGAGAGTGTTTACTACGAGCAGTACTTC
CDR3: CASSQESVYYEQYF
V: TRBV4-3
D: NA
J: TRBJ2-7
size: few